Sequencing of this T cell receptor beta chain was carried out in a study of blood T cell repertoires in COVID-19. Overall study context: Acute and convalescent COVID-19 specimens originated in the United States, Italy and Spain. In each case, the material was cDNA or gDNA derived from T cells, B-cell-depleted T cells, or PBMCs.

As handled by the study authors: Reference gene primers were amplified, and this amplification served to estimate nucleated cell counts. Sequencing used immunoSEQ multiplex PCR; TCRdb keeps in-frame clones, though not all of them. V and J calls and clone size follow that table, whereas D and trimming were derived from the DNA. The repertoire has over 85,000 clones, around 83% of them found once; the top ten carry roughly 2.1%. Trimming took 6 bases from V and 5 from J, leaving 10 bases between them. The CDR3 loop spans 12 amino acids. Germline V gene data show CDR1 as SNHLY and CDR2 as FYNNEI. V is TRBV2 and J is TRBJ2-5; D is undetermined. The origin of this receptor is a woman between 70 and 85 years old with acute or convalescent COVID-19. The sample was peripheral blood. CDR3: CASSLFYETQYF. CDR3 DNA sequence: TGTGCCAGCAGCCTCTTCTATGAGACCCAGTACTTC. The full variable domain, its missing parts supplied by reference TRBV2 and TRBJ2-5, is EPEVTQTPSHQVTQMGQEVILRCVPISNHLYFYWYRQILGQKVEFLVSFYNNEISEKSEIFDDQFSVERPDGSNFTLKIRSTKLEDSAMYFCASSLFYETQYFGPGTRLLVL.